Presented here are 25 T cell receptor beta chains from one specimen sequenced in a study of OX40 agonist ivuxolimab in advanced cancers. Data came from immunoSEQ multiplex PCR; TCRdb stores just in-frame clones and leaves some out. Among about 79,000 clones, approximately 85% were seen once, and the ten largest hold under 4%. The sequencing here drew on CD4+ or CD8+ T cells sorted from blood, taken in a trial of the OX40 agonist ivuxolimab. The source is an adult with an advanced solid tumor such as melanoma, head and neck, liver or kidney cancer.

The chain employs TRBV5-1 and TRBJ2-1; D remains ambiguous. The CDR3 length is 15 residues. The germline gives CDR1 SGHRS, CDR2 YFSETQ. V lost 1 base, J lost 4 bases, and 12 bases lay in between. The CDR3 is CASSLLFLTYNEQFF. CDR3 DNA: TGCGCCAGCAGCTTGCTGTTTCTAACTTACAATGAGCAGTTCTTC.

This rearrangement joins TRBV11-2 to TRBJ2-3; possibly TRBD2 for D (7 bases). The germline V gene has CDR1 SGHAT and CDR2 FQNNGV. V was cut by 5 bases and J by 8 bases, with 17 bases left in between. The CDR3 is 14 residues long. The CDR3 sequence: CASSPWRGRATQYF. In nucleotides, the CDR3 is TGTGCCAGCAGCCCCTGGCGGGGGCGGGCTACGCAGTATTTT.

As to this clone: A read error may account for a junction end that differs from germline. The chain carries TRBV6-4 and TRBJ1-1; D perhaps matches TRBD1 (5 bases). Germline V gene sequence: CDR1 MRHNA, CDR2 SNTAGT. CDR3 length: 14 amino acids. For the CDR3, the DNA is TGTGCCAGCAGTGAAAATCCAGGGAACCCTGAAGCTTTCTTT. Its translation: CASSENPGNPEAFF.

This clone came up once. This sequence joins TRBV30 and TRBJ1-2, with 8 bases that match TRBD1. CDR3 length equals 15 residues. J lost 8 bases, V lost 3 bases, and 14 bases had no gene match. CDR1 GTSNPN and CDR2 SVGIG come from the germline V gene (reference sequence). The CDR3 DNA is TGTGCCTGGAGGCGGAGGGCAGGGGGCGCGTTCGGCTACACCTTC. Protein product: CAWRRRAGGAFGYTF.

This chain connects TRBV27 to TRBJ1-1; D is possibly TRBD1 (6 bases). Between the trimmed V and J ends, which lost 3 bases and 2 bases, there was a span of 10 bases. The CDR3 runs to 14 residues. The germline V gene encodes CDR1 MNHEY and CDR2 SMNVEV (reference sequence). CDR3 residues: CASSFRGGNTEAFF. Written as DNA, the CDR3 is TGTGCCAGCAGTTTCAGGGGAGGTAACACTGAAGCTTTCTTT.

The chain links TRBV5-1 to TRBJ2-1, with D tentatively TRBD1 (5 bases). V gave up 0 bases and J gave up 2 bases, with 12 bases separating them. This CDR3 has 16 residues. Per the germline V gene, CDR1 is SGHRS and CDR2 is YFSETQ. CDR3 loop: CASSLARARPYNEQFF. The CDR3, as DNA: TGCGCCAGCAGCTTGGCCAGGGCTAGACCCTACAATGAGCAGTTCTTC. The full variable domain, with the rest looked up from reference TRBV5-1 and TRBJ2-1, is KAGVTQTPRYLIKTRGQQVTLSCSPISGHRSVSWYQQTPGQGLQFLFEYFSETQRNKGNFPGRFSGRQFSNSRSEMNVSTLELGDSALYLCASSLARARPYNEQFFGPGTRLTVL.

This chain joins TRBV5-1 and TRBJ2-3, with TRBD1 identical over 9 bases. The CDR3 is 15 residues long. Germline loops: CDR1 SGHRS, CDR2 YFSETQ. The trim removed 4 bases at V and 5 bases at J, leaving 8 bases unmatched. The CDR3 region is CASSAGQGVEDTQYF. DNA for the CDR3: TGCGCCAGCAGCGCGGGACAGGGAGTCGAAGATACGCAGTATTTT.

The V call is TRBV19, the J call TRBJ2-6, with a possible D match to TRBD2 (5 bases). The V gene lost 2 bases and the J gene lost 0 bases, with 11 bases spanning the gap. CDR1 is LNHDA, CDR2 SQIVND, per germline (reference sequence). This CDR3 comprises 17 residues. The CDR3 DNA reads as TGTGCCAGTAGTATAATTGGCGGAGGCTCTGGGGCCAACGTCCTGACTTTC. Translated: CASSIIGGGSGANVLTF.

This chain links TRBV5-8 with TRBJ2-7, with 14 bases matching TRBD2. J gave up 4 bases and V 3 bases, and 6 bases lay outside the gene matches. Per germline, CDR1 SGHTS and CDR2 YDEGEE. This CDR3 contains 16 residues. The CDR3 nucleotides are TGTGCCAGCAGCTCCGGGACTAGCGGGAGAGCTTACGAGCAGTACTTC. Its translation is CASSSGTSGRAYEQYF.

To note about this clone: This CDR3 is also generated by other DNA sequences in the sample. The chain is built from TRBV18 and TRBJ1-3; 9 bases map to TRBD1. This CDR3 region has 16 residues. Germline assignment: CDR1 KGHSH and CDR2 LQKENI. The junction had 7 bases not matched to a gene; V was cut back by 6 bases and J by 1 base. The CDR3, as DNA: TGTGCCAGCTCCCCGGGACAGGGAGGATCTGGAAACACCATATATTTT. It yields the protein CASSPGQGGSGNTIYF.

The V and J genes are TRBV28 and TRBJ2-1; D is possibly TRBD2 (6 bases). V was cut by 1 base and J by 7 bases, with 14 bases left in between. Germline CDR1 is MDHEN and CDR2 is SYDVKM. The CDR3 is 15 residues long. CDR3 nucleotide sequence: TGTGCCAGCAGTTTATTGTTGGGGGAGGTGAATGAGCAGTTCTTC. The encoded protein is CASSLLLGEVNEQFF.

This clone was observed once. The chain carries TRBV5-1 and TRBJ2-7; D is perhaps TRBD2 (5 bases). The germline CDR1 and CDR2 sequences are SGHRS and YFSETQ. Trimming cost V 0 bases and J 4 bases, with 11 bases left between them. The CDR3 consists of 14 residues. The CDR3 protein is CASSLAGAAYEQYF. As DNA, the CDR3 is TGCGCCAGCAGCTTGGCCGGAGCGGCGTACGAGCAGTACTTC. Together with reference TRBV5-1 and TRBJ2-7, the CDR3 gives the full variable domain: KAGVTQTPRYLIKTRGQQVTLSCSPISGHRSVSWYQQTPGQGLQFLFEYFSETQRNKGNFPGRFSGRQFSNSRSEMNVSTLELGDSALYLCASSLAGAAYEQYFGPGTRLTVT.

This chain links TRBV9 with TRBJ2-1; a possible D gene is TRBD1 (6 bases). The germline V and J ends were trimmed by 0 bases and 5 bases, with 9 bases remaining between them. Looked up from germline, CDR1 is SGDLS and CDR2 is YYNGEE. The CDR3 is made up of 14 amino acids. The CDR3 sequence: CASSVAGQHNEQFF. CDR3 bases: TGTGCCAGCAGCGTAGCTGGACAGCACAATGAGCAGTTCTTC. Combining the CDR3 with reference TRBV9 and TRBJ2-1 gives the whole variable domain DSGVTQTPKHLITATGQRVTLRCSPRSGDLSVYWYQQSLDQGLQFLIQYYNGEERAKGNILERFSAQQFPDLHSELNLSSLELGDSALYFCASSVAGQHNEQFFGPGTRLTVL.

This chain joins TRBV25-1 and TRBJ2-3, with TRBD2 identical over 12 bases. Looked up from germline, CDR1 is MGHDK and CDR2 is SYGVNS. The CDR3 extends over 18 amino acids. The J segment lost 0 bases and the V segment lost 3 bases, leaving 7 bases of the junction unmatched. CDR3 DNA sequence: TGTGCCAGCAGTGACTTAACTAGCGGGAGGCCAAGCACAGATACGCAGTATTTT. This encodes CASSDLTSGRPSTDTQYF.

This clone was recorded once. The rearrangement uses TRBV7-9 and TRBJ2-2; TRBD1 is a possible D gene (6 bases). Germline V gene sequence: CDR1 SEHNR, CDR2 FQNEAQ (reference sequence). V dropped 9 bases and J dropped 0 bases, with 11 bases sitting between them. The CDR3 covers 14 residues. CDR3 amino acids: CARQGRANTGELFF. CDR3 DNA: TGTGCCAGACAGGGAAGGGCGAACACCGGGGAGCTGTTTTTT.

The chain is built from TRBV5-6 and TRBJ2-5; possibly TRBD1 or TRBD2 for D (5 bases each). This CDR3 region has 15 residues. Germline loops: CDR1 SGHDT, CDR2 YYEEEE. Trimming removed 1 base from V and 5 bases from J, with 15 bases in between. The CDR3 DNA reads TGTGCCAGCAGCTTGCGGGACCCTGAACAGGAGACCCAGTACTTC. It yields the protein CASSLRDPEQETQYF. Complete variable domain (other parts from reference TRBV5-6 and TRBJ2-5): DAGVTQSPTHLIKTRGQQVTLRCSPKSGHDTVSWYQQALGQGPQFIFQYYEEEERQRGNFPDRFSGHQFPNYSSELNVNALLLGDSALYLCASSLRDPEQETQYFGPGTRLLVL.

This clone occurred once. The chain combines TRBV6-5 with TRBJ2-3, with D possibly matching TRBD1 (5 bases). The CDR3 runs 12 residues. Per the germline V gene, CDR1 is MNHEY and CDR2 is SVGAGI. Trimming left V 7 bases short and J 4 bases short, with 9 bases between. The CDR3 region has the DNA TGTGCCAGCACAGGGTTGGCAGATACGCAGTATTTT. This gives the protein CASTGLADTQYF.

The chain joins TRBV6-5 to TRBJ1-6; D unresolved. The CDR3 runs 14 residues. Per germline, CDR1 MNHEY and CDR2 SVGAGI. Trimming shortened V by 6 bases and J by 8 bases, and 14 bases separated the two germline ends. The chain's CDR3 is CASSYDYRYSPLHF. For the CDR3, the DNA is TGTGCCAGCAGCTACGACTATCGGTATTCACCCCTCCACTTT.

The V gene is TRBV19, the J gene TRBJ1-4; D ambiguous. Deletions cut 1 base from V and 3 bases from J, with 9 bases between. The CDR3 loop spans 15 amino acids. CDR1 is LNHDA and CDR2 is SQIVND in the germline V gene (reference sequence). The CDR3 region is CASSIGPLSNEKLFF. The CDR3 region has the DNA TGTGCCAGTAGTATAGGTCCACTATCTAATGAAAAACTGTTTTTT.

The rearrangement uses TRBV11-3 and TRBJ2-1; 10 bases agree with TRBD2. The CDR3 has 14 residues. With 2 bases clipped from V and 6 bases from J, the junction kept 1 base outside the gene matches. The germline V gene has CDR1 SGHNT and CDR2 YENEEA. The DNA for the CDR3 is TGTGCCAGCAGCTTAAGCGGGAGGGCCAATGAGCAGTTCTTC. This codes for CASSLSGRANEQFF.

Judged by abundance, this clone is medium-sized (0.01 to 0.1%). The V and J genes are TRBV13 and TRBJ2-4, with 7 nucleotides matching TRBD1. The CDR3 is 15 residues long. After removal of 6 bases from V and 2 bases from J, the junction contained 7 bases not matched to a gene. Germline V CDR1 and CDR2: PRHDT, FYEKMQ (reference sequence). The chain's CDR3 is CASRRQGETKNIQYF. The CDR3 bases are TGTGCCAGCAGACGACAGGGTGAGACCAAAAACATTCAGTACTTC.

The J gene is TRBJ1-3, the V gene TRBV6-5, with 9 bases identical to TRBD1. The V gene's germline CDR1 is MNHEY and CDR2 SVGAGI. The CDR3 sequence is 14 residues long. The V segment lost 6 bases and the J segment 3 bases; nucleotides outside the gene matches: 3. The CDR3 region has the DNA TGTGCCAGCAGGGACAGGGGTGGTGGAAACACCATATATTTT. Translated: CASRDRGGGNTIYF.

The V gene is TRBV10-3, the J gene TRBJ1-5; D remains ambiguous. The CDR3 covers 16 residues. Germline values: CDR1 ENHRY, CDR2 SYGVKD. Trimming removed 0 bases from V and 5 bases from J, with 14 bases in between. The CDR3 coding sequence is TGTGCCATCAGTGAGTCGAATCTTCGGGTCGATCAGCCCCAGCATTTT. Amino acid sequence: CAISESNLRVDQPQHF.

This rearrangement joins TRBV19 to TRBJ1-1; D uncertain. Trimming took 3 bases from V and 4 from J, leaving 9 bases between them. The germline V gene has CDR1 LNHDA and CDR2 SQIVND (reference sequence). The CDR3 is 13 residues long. This chain's CDR3 is CASSISVTTEAFF. CDR3 coding DNA: TGTGCCAGTAGTATTTCCGTGACCACTGAAGCTTTCTTT.

The V and J genes are TRBV27 and TRBJ2-5; 8 positions agree with TRBD2. Trimming took 2 bases from V and 5 from J; bases not matched to a gene: 7. CDR3 length: 15 amino acids. Germline V gene lookup returns CDR1 MNHEY and CDR2 SMNVEV (reference sequence). The CDR3: CASSLAGAGGETQYF. CDR3 DNA sequence: TGTGCCAGCAGTTTAGCAGGGGCGGGGGGTGAGACCCAGTACTTC.